This TCR beta chain was retrieved from a study of response to subunit inactivated influenza vaccine. Regarding the study as a whole: It was suggested by the authors that few new T cells are recruited by each seasonal influenza vaccination.

The CDR3 has 12 amino acids. From germline, CDR1 is SGHAT and CDR2 FQNNGV. V lost 2 bases and J lost 9, with 9 bases in between. This clonotype was counted ten times or more. Antigen: not known. TCRdb redid the calling of the RT-PCR reads with MiXCR, one entry per CDR3 protein. The sample records fewer than 600,000 distinct CDR3 sequences, roughly 7.9% being singletons. The sequencing used PBMCs from blood, collected around 25 months after vaccination. This receptor was identified in a man between 50 and 69 years old who received an inactivated influenza vaccine. This chain links TRBV11-2 with TRBJ2-3; D remains ambiguous. For the CDR3, the DNA is TGTGCCAGCAGCTTACAGTCTACAACGCAGTATTTT. Protein: CASSLQSTTQYF.